This is a list of T cell receptor beta chains from one sample in a study of vaccination effects on CD4 cells after COVID-19. Only in-frame clones appear in the TCRdb table, and some are missing; sequencing was by immunoSEQ multiplex PCR. Of 55,000 to 75,000 clones listed, around 76% are singletons. Their cognate antigens are unknown. Source: CD4+ T cells from PBMCs cultured with HCoV-OC43 spike peptides, taken before COVID-19 vaccination. The receptors stem from a human donor who received a COVID-19 vaccine. Each CDR3 is given with its conserved first and last residue. D genes are given only for firm matches. The size field is filled for only some rows; it gives once, few, many or a size class.

clone size: .
D gene: .
J gene: TRBJ1-4
V gene: TRBV3-1/TRBV3-2
CDR3 DNA: TGTGCCAGCAGCCCGTACACAGGGATCGAAAAACTGTTTTTT
CDR3 protein: CASSPYTGIEKLFF

clone size: once
D gene: .
J gene: TRBJ1-4
V gene: TRBV25-1
CDR3 DNA: TGTGCCAGCAGTAAAAAGGGGTATCTTACTAATGAAAAACTGTTTTTT
CDR3 protein: CASSKKGYLTNEKLFF

clone size: .
D gene: .
J gene: TRBJ1-4
V gene: TRBV11-2
CDR3 DNA: TGTGCCAGCAGCGGGGGGGCAACTAATGAAAAACTGTTTTTT
CDR3 protein: CASSGGATNEKLFF

clone size: once
D gene: .
J gene: TRBJ2-3
V gene: TRBV9
CDR3 DNA: TGTGCCAGCCACAGGGGGGGGGTAACAGATACGCAGTATTTT
CDR3 protein: CASHRGGVTDTQYF

clone size: few
D gene: TRBD1
J gene: TRBJ1-2
V gene: TRBV19
CDR3 DNA: TGTGCCAGTAGAAACAGGGGGCCTAACTATGGCTACACCTTC
CDR3 protein: CASRNRGPNYGYTF

clone size: .
D gene: .
J gene: TRBJ2-3
V gene: TRBV24-1
CDR3 DNA: TGTGCCACCAGTGACCGATGGGACAGCACAGATACGCAGTATTTT
CDR3 protein: CATSDRWDSTDTQYF

clone size: .
D gene: .
J gene: TRBJ1-6
V gene: TRBV5-5
CDR3 DNA: TGTGCCAGCAGCTTGTTATCCCAGATTGATTCACCCCTCCACTTT
CDR3 protein: CASSLLSQIDSPLHF

clone size: .
D gene: .
J gene: TRBJ1-6
V gene: TRBV10-3
CDR3 DNA: TGTGCCATCAGTGCCGCGACAGGTCCTCGCTCACCCCTCCACTTT
CDR3 protein: CAISAATGPRSPLHF

clone size: .
D gene: TRBD2
J gene: TRBJ2-2
V gene: TRBV14
CDR3 DNA: TGTGCCAGCAGCCATACTCAGATTCCGGGACTAGTAACCGGGGAGCTGTTTTTT
CDR3 protein: CASSHTQIPGLVTGELFF

clone size: .
D gene: TRBD1
J gene: TRBJ2-3
V gene: TRBV2
CDR3 DNA: TGTGCCAGCAGTCAGGACAGGGGAGGAACAGATACGCAGTATTTT
CDR3 protein: CASSQDRGGTDTQYF

clone size: .
D gene: .
J gene: TRBJ2-2
V gene: TRBV9
CDR3 DNA: TGTGCCAGCAGCGGCCGGACAGCGAACACCGGGGAGCTGTTTTTT
CDR3 protein: CASSGRTANTGELFF

clone size: .
D gene: TRBD1
J gene: TRBJ2-1
V gene: TRBV5-1
CDR3 DNA: TGCGCCAGCAGCTCGCAAAGGACAGGGGATTCCTACAATGAGCAGTTCTTC
CDR3 protein: CASSSQRTGDSYNEQFF

clone size: few
D gene: .
J gene: TRBJ2-3
V gene: TRBV7-2
CDR3 DNA: TGTGCCAGCAGCTTGAGGGGCGGAGATACGCAGTATTTT
CDR3 protein: CASSLRGGDTQYF

clone size: .
D gene: .
J gene: TRBJ2-5
V gene: TRBV5-1
CDR3 DNA: TGCGCCAGCAGCTTGGGACCGGGATCAAAAGAGACCCAGTACTTC
CDR3 protein: CASSLGPGSKETQYF

clone size: few
D gene: .
J gene: TRBJ1-1
V gene: TRBV12-3/TRBV12-4
CDR3 DNA: TGTGCCAGCAGTCCTGGATACACTGAAGCTTTCTTT
CDR3 protein: CASSPGYTEAFF

clone size: .
D gene: .
J gene: TRBJ2-5
V gene: TRBV6-2/TRBV6-3
CDR3 DNA: TGTGCCAGCAGTTACTTGCGTGGGGAGACCCAGTACTTC
CDR3 protein: CASSYLRGETQYF

clone size: .
D gene: .
J gene: TRBJ1-2
V gene: TRBV5-6
CDR3 DNA: TGTGCCAGCAGCTTCTCTTATCTGGGGTATGGCTACACCTTC
CDR3 protein: CASSFSYLGYGYTF

clone size: few
D gene: TRBD2
J gene: TRBJ2-4
V gene: TRBV5-1
CDR3 DNA: TGCGCCAGCAGCTTGGGCCAACGGGCGGGGGGTGTCGAAAACATTCAGTACTTC
CDR3 protein: CASSLGQRAGGVENIQYF

clone size: .
D gene: .
J gene: TRBJ2-5
V gene: TRBV19
CDR3 DNA: TGTGCCAGTAGTACCCGTAAACAAGAGACCCAGTACTTC
CDR3 protein: CASSTRKQETQYF

clone size: .
D gene: .
J gene: TRBJ2-3
V gene: TRBV5-1
CDR3 DNA: TGCGCCAGCAGCTGGGCGGCGGCGGGGAGCTCGACAGATACGCAGTATTTT
CDR3 protein: CASSWAAAGSSTDTQYF

clone size: .
D gene: .
J gene: TRBJ2-3
V gene: TRBV4-1
CDR3 DNA: TGCGCCAGCAGCCAAGTAGACAGGAGATCCACAGATACGCAGTATTTT
CDR3 protein: CASSQVDRRSTDTQYF

clone size: .
D gene: TRBD1
J gene: TRBJ1-2
V gene: TRBV6-5
CDR3 DNA: TGTGCCAGCAGGGACAGGGATGTTCATGGCTACACCTTC
CDR3 protein: CASRDRDVHGYTF

clone size: .
D gene: TRBD1
J gene: TRBJ1-3
V gene: TRBV7-9
CDR3 DNA: TGTGCCAGCAGCCCGCGTCAGGGGGCGGGTGGAAACACCATATATTTT
CDR3 protein: CASSPRQGAGGNTIYF

clone size: .
D gene: .
J gene: TRBJ2-2
V gene: TRBV6-1
CDR3 DNA: TGTGCCAGCAGTGAGGGCACCGGGGAGCTGTTTTTT
CDR3 protein: CASSEGTGELFF

clone size: .
D gene: .
J gene: TRBJ1-5
V gene: TRBV19
CDR3 DNA: TGTGCCAGTAGTTATGACAGGAACAATCAGCCCCAGCATTTT
CDR3 protein: CASSYDRNNQPQHF

clone size: .
D gene: TRBD1
J gene: TRBJ1-2
V gene: TRBV9
CDR3 DNA: TGTGCCAGCAGCGCCCACAGGGGTGGCTATGGCTACACCTTC
CDR3 protein: CASSAHRGGYGYTF

clone size: .
D gene: .
J gene: TRBJ1-5
V gene: TRBV2
CDR3 DNA: TGTGCCAGCAGCGTAAATATAAACAGGGAGAGTGGCAATCAGCCCCAGCATTTT
CDR3 protein: CASSVNINRESGNQPQHF

clone size: .
D gene: .
J gene: TRBJ2-3
V gene: TRBV7-8
CDR3 DNA: TGTGCCAGCAGCCCAATGACAGATACGCAGTATTTT
CDR3 protein: CASSPMTDTQYF

clone size: .
D gene: .
J gene: TRBJ2-3
V gene: TRBV5-1
CDR3 DNA: TGCGCCAGCAGCTTGGAGGGGGGGAAAGATACGCAGTATTTT
CDR3 protein: CASSLEGGKDTQYF

clone size: .
D gene: TRBD1
J gene: TRBJ1-3
V gene: TRBV5-1
CDR3 DNA: TGCGCCAGCAGCTTTAGAGGGGGCGGAAACACCATATATTTT
CDR3 protein: CASSFRGGGNTIYF

clone size: .
D gene: .
J gene: TRBJ1-5
V gene: TRBV7-2
CDR3 DNA: TGTGCCAGCAGCTTAGCGGGGAGGGGAGGGCAGCCCCAGCATTTT
CDR3 protein: CASSLAGRGGQPQHF

clone size: .
D gene: .
J gene: TRBJ2-5
V gene: TRBV12-3/TRBV12-4
CDR3 DNA: TGTGCCAGCAGTCCCACAGCGGTCAAGACCCAGTACTTC
CDR3 protein: CASSPTAVKTQYF

clone size: .
D gene: TRBD2
J gene: TRBJ2-5
V gene: TRBV5-5
CDR3 DNA: TGTGCCAGCAGCTTGGACCTAGCGGGGGGGCCAGAAGAGACCCAGTACTTC
CDR3 protein: CASSLDLAGGPEETQYF

clone size: few
D gene: .
J gene: TRBJ1-5
V gene: TRBV10-3
CDR3 DNA: TGTGCCATCAGTGAGTCACAGGGAGCTTCATTAAGGTTACATCAGCCCCAGCATTTT
CDR3 protein: CAISESQGASLRLHQPQHF

clone size: .
D gene: .
J gene: TRBJ1-1
V gene: TRBV4-1
CDR3 DNA: TGCGCCAGCAGCCATTTAAGGGGGTTATTTCCTGAAGCTTTCTTT
CDR3 protein: CASSHLRGLFPEAFF

clone size: .
D gene: .
J gene: TRBJ2-5
V gene: TRBV3-1/TRBV3-2
CDR3 DNA: TGTGCCAGCAGCTTCAGGGGGGTCCAAGAGACCCAGTACTTC
CDR3 protein: CASSFRGVQETQYF

clone size: few
D gene: .
J gene: TRBJ1-1
V gene: TRBV3-1/TRBV3-2
CDR3 DNA: TGTGCCAGCAGCCAATCCGACAGAAGGAACACTGAAGCTTTCTTT
CDR3 protein: CASSQSDRRNTEAFF

clone size: .
D gene: TRBD1
J gene: TRBJ2-5
V gene: TRBV5-1
CDR3 DNA: TGCGCCAGCAGCGCCGGGGCCGGGACAGGGGGCGGAGAGACCCAGTACTTC
CDR3 protein: CASSAGAGTGGGETQYF

clone size: .
D gene: .
J gene: TRBJ1-6
V gene: TRBV19
CDR3 DNA: TGTGCCAGTAGTATGTTCTACTATAATTCACCCCTCCACTTT
CDR3 protein: CASSMFYYNSPLHF

clone size: .
D gene: .
J gene: TRBJ1-2
V gene: TRBV9
CDR3 DNA: TGTGCCAGCAGCGTCCAGTTAAACTATGGCTACACCTTC
CDR3 protein: CASSVQLNYGYTF

clone size: .
D gene: TRBD1
J gene: TRBJ1-3
V gene: TRBV9
CDR3 DNA: TGTGCCAGCAGCGTAGGGGACAGGGGGCTATCGGGAAACACCATATATTTT
CDR3 protein: CASSVGDRGLSGNTIYF

clone size: .
D gene: TRBD2
J gene: TRBJ2-3
V gene: TRBV7-9
CDR3 DNA: TGTGCCAGCAGCTCGACGGGACTAGGCACAGATACGCAGTATTTT
CDR3 protein: CASSSTGLGTDTQYF

clone size: .
D gene: TRBD1
J gene: TRBJ1-4
V gene: TRBV6-5
CDR3 DNA: TGTGCCAGCGACAGGGGGAATGAAAAACTGTTTTTT
CDR3 protein: CASDRGNEKLFF

clone size: .
D gene: .
J gene: TRBJ1-3
V gene: TRBV10-3
CDR3 DNA: TGTGCCATCCGACAGCTCTCTGGAAACACCATATATTTT
CDR3 protein: CAIRQLSGNTIYF

clone size: .
D gene: TRBD1
J gene: TRBJ1-5
V gene: TRBV7-9
CDR3 DNA: TGTGCCAGCAGCTTAGGGACAGGGGGCAGCAATCAGCCCCAGCATTTT
CDR3 protein: CASSLGTGGSNQPQHF

clone size: .
D gene: .
J gene: TRBJ1-1
V gene: TRBV3-1/TRBV3-2
CDR3 DNA: TGTGCCAGCAGCAGTACTGGGGTCCCTGAAGCTTTCTTT
CDR3 protein: CASSSTGVPEAFF

clone size: .
D gene: .
J gene: TRBJ2-6
V gene: TRBV18
CDR3 DNA: TGTGCCAGCTCACGGGGTGGGGCCAACGTCCTGACTTTC
CDR3 protein: CASSRGGANVLTF

clone size: .
D gene: .
J gene: TRBJ1-1
V gene: TRBV9
CDR3 DNA: TGTGCCAGCAGCGTAGATCCAGGGTTGAACACTGAAGCTTTCTTT
CDR3 protein: CASSVDPGLNTEAFF

clone size: .
D gene: .
J gene: TRBJ1-5
V gene: TRBV2
CDR3 DNA: TGTGCCAGCAGTTTAGAAAGCAATCAGCCCCAGCATTTT
CDR3 protein: CASSLESNQPQHF

clone size: .
D gene: .
J gene: TRBJ1-5
V gene: TRBV11-2
CDR3 DNA: TGTGCCAGCAGCTTAGGACAGAATAGCAATCAGCCCCAGCATTTT
CDR3 protein: CASSLGQNSNQPQHF

clone size: .
D gene: .
J gene: TRBJ2-3
V gene: TRBV19
CDR3 DNA: TGTGCCAGTAGTATGTGGCAGGGCCTTAGCACAGATACGCAGTATTTT
CDR3 protein: CASSMWQGLSTDTQYF

clone size: medium-sized
D gene: .
J gene: TRBJ2-5
V gene: TRBV19
CDR3 DNA: TGTGCCAGTAGCCTAGGGGCTACGGGTGAGACCCAGTACTTC
CDR3 protein: CASSLGATGETQYF

clone size: .
D gene: .
J gene: TRBJ2-3
V gene: TRBV5-1
CDR3 DNA: TGCGCCAGCAGCTCCGGGGCCCCCGCGGGCACAGATACGCAGTATTTT
CDR3 protein: CASSSGAPAGTDTQYF